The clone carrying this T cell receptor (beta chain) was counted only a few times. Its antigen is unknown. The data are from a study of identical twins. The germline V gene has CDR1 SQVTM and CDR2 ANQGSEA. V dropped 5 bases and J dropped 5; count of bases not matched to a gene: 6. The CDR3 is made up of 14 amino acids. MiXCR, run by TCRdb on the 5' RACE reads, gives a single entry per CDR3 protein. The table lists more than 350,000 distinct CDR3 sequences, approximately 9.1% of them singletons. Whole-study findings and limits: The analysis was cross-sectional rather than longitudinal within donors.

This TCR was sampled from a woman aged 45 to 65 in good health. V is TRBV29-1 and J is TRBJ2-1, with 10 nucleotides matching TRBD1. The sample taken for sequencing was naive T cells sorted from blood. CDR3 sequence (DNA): TGCAGCGTTCGCGGGACAGGGGTCGACAATGAGCAGTTCTTC. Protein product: CSVRGTGVDNEQFF.